This TCR beta chain was sequenced for a study of identical twins. In TCRdb, the 5' RACE reads were re-called with MiXCR into one record per CDR3 protein. The data show approximately 240,000 distinct CDR3 sequences, roughly an eighth seen once. In germline, CDR1 is LNHNV, CDR2 YYDKDF (reference sequence). The CDR3 runs to 14 residues. Deletions cut 5 bases from V and 8 bases from J, with 13 bases between. Sequenced sample: memory (CD45RO+) T cells sorted from blood. The TCR comes from a woman under 30 in good health. V gene TRBV15 combines with J gene TRBJ1-6; weak D call: TRBD1 (5 bases). The CDR3 sequence is CATSDQGKDSPLHF. As DNA, the CDR3 is TGTGCCACCAGCGACCAGGGAAAGGATTCACCCCTCCACTTT.